This T cell receptor (beta chain) emerged from a study of blood T cell repertoires in COVID-19. At the level of the study: The samples span acute and convalescent COVID-19 from the United States, Italy and Spain. The cDNA or gDNA used as material had been derived from T cells, B-cell-depleted T cells, or PBMCs.

The trim removed 7 bases at V and 0 bases at J, leaving 3 bases unmatched. Per germline, CDR1 SQVTM and CDR2 ANQGSEA. The CDR3 covers 13 residues. In the authors' methods: Reference gene primer amplification in the assay estimated nucleated cell counts. Assay used: immunoSEQ multiplex PCR; TCRdb lists only in-frame clones, some missing. V and J calls and clone size are given by that table; D and trimming were obtained from the DNA. The data show approximately 300,000 clones, approximately 90% seen once. The V call is TRBV29-1, the J call TRBJ2-1, with 7 bases identical to TRBD2. This TCR derives from a man in his forties with acute or convalescent COVID-19. Sequenced input: peripheral blood. In DNA, the CDR3 is TGCAGCGCTTCTAGCGGCTCCTACAATGAGCAGTTCTTC. Residues: CSASSGSYNEQFF.